The 8 T cell receptor beta chains in this list originate from one sample, sequenced in a study of metastatic and nonmetastatic thyroid tumors. All patients were treatment-naive before thyroid surgery. With MiXCR, TCRdb called clones anew from the PCR reads. The sample lists over 15,000 clones; 30% to 40% were seen once. Sequencing was done on a sample of tumor tissue. These receptors were taken from a female donor with papillary thyroid cancer or a benign thyroid nodule (not recorded which). Some clones in this sample may be carry-over from other donors' samples.

This clone was detected only once. The chain combines TRBV20-1 with TRBJ2-2; no clear D gene. The CDR3 has 13 residues. The ends were cut back, 2 bases at V and 1 base at J, with 5 bases in the middle. In germline, CDR1 is DFQATT, CDR2 SNEGSKA (reference sequence). The CDR3 sequence is CSARLGNTGELFF. CDR3 DNA: TGCAGTGCTAGACTCGGGAACACCGGGGAGCTGTTTTTT.

The V call is TRBV5-1, the J call TRBJ2-7; TRBD1 matches at 10 bases. This CDR3 has 16 residues. With 0 bases clipped from V and 3 bases from J, the junction kept 6 bases outside the gene matches. Germline CDR1 SGHRS, CDR2 YFSETQ. Here the CDR3 DNA reads TGCGCCAGCAGCTTGGGTGCCGGGACAGGGGTCTACGAGCAGTACTTC. This gives the protein CASSLGAGTGVYEQYF.

The chain has TRBV27 and TRBJ1-2, with D perhaps TRBD1 (5 bases). Germline V gives CDR1 MNHEY, CDR2 SMNVEV (reference sequence). Trimming removed 0 bases from V and 5 bases from J, with 10 bases in between. The CDR3 extends over 14 amino acids. CDR3 sequence: CASSLSRVGYGYTF. CDR3 coding DNA: TGTGCCAGCAGTTTATCCAGGGTTGGGTATGGCTACACCTTC.

J is TRBJ1-2 and V is TRBV28; D uncertain. The V and J ends lost 6 bases and 9 bases respectively, with 14 bases between them. The CDR3 is made up of 12 amino acids. From germline, CDR1 is MDHEN and CDR2 SYDVKM. The CDR3 DNA reads TGTGCCAGCAGATCGACGGCGCGAAGCTACACCTTC. This gives the protein CASRSTARSYTF.

By sample share, this clone is medium-sized. The chain couples TRBV4-3 to TRBJ2-7, with D perhaps TRBD1 (5 bases). The V gene's germline CDR1 is LGHNA and CDR2 YSLEER. V lost 0 bases and J lost 0, with 9 bases in between. This CDR3 contains 15 residues. The chain's CDR3 is CASSQERGSSYEQYF. Written as DNA, the CDR3 is TGCGCCAGCAGCCAAGAAAGGGGTTCCTCCTACGAGCAGTACTTC.

The chain uses TRBV12-3 or TRBV12-4 and TRBJ2-7; tentatively, D is TRBD2 (5 bases). V lost 6 bases and J lost 3, with 12 bases in between. This CDR3 has 13 amino acids. The CDR3 region has the DNA TGTGCCAGCAGCCTCGGGAACTACTACGAGCAGTACTTC. Encoded protein: CASSLGNYYEQYF.

By share, this clone ranks as medium-sized. This rearrangement joins TRBV19 to TRBJ1-2; 11 bases align to TRBD1. J gave up 2 bases and V 5 bases, and 4 bases lay outside the gene matches. The CDR3 runs to 15 residues. Germline V gene sequence: CDR1 LNHDA, CDR2 SQIVND (reference sequence). CDR3 protein: CASSPRTGGNYGYTF. CDR3 nucleotide sequence: TGTGCCAGTAGTCCCCGGACAGGGGGCAACTATGGCTACACCTTC.

This clone is medium-sized within its sample. This chain uses TRBV5-1 with TRBJ1-2, with unresolved D. The CDR3 consists of 12 residues. Looked up from germline, CDR1 is SGHRS and CDR2 is YFSETQ. The V end lost 0 bases, the J end lost 8 bases, and 8 bases lay between the germline ends. This CDR3 is CASSLDGKGYTF. In nucleotides, the CDR3 is TGCGCCAGCAGCTTGGACGGGAAGGGCTACACCTTC. Full variable domain (missing parts from reference TRBV5-1 and TRBJ1-2): KAGVTQTPRYLIKTRGQQVTLSCSPISGHRSVSWYQQTPGQGLQFLFEYFSETQRNKGNFPGRFSGRQFSNSRSEMNVSTLELGDSALYLCASSLDGKGYTFGSGTRLTVV.